Below are 10 T cell receptor beta chains sequenced from a single sample in a study of blood T cell repertoires in COVID-19. The data were produced by immunoSEQ multiplex PCR, yet TCRdb's version contains in-frame clones alone and is incomplete. The sample has over 250,000 clones, approximately 85% seen once; the top ten hold 1%. The sequenced material came from PBMCs or T cells enriched from blood (not recorded which). All receptors come from a woman in her 30s who had recovered from COVID-19.

This clone showed up just once. V is TRBV2 and J is TRBJ2-3, with 11 bases matching TRBD2. Unmatched junction bases numbered 4, after V lost 4 bases and J lost 1 base. The CDR3 length is 16 residues. The germline CDR1 and CDR2 sequences are SNHLY and FYNNEI. The CDR3 spells CASSGGTSGRTDTQYF. CDR3 coding DNA: TGTGCCAGCAGTGGGGGGACTAGCGGACGCACAGATACGCAGTATTTT. Based on the CDR3 plus reference TRBV2 and TRBJ2-3, the full variable domain is EPEVTQTPSHQVTQMGQEVILRCVPISNHLYFYWYRQILGQKVEFLVSFYNNEISEKSEIFDDQFSVERPDGSNFTLKIRSTKLEDSAMYFCASSGGTSGRTDTQYFGPGTRLTVL.

V is TRBV3-1 (or the pseudogene TRBV3-2) and J is TRBJ1-4; possible D gene TRBD1, 6 bases. Germline CDR1 LGHDT, CDR2 YNNKEL (reference sequence). The CDR3 covers 15 residues. Trimming removed 4 bases at V and 5 bases at J, with 14 bases between. CDR3 residues: CASSPGQSPNEKLFF. CDR3 coding DNA: TGTGCCAGCAGCCCCGGACAGAGCCCAAATGAAAAACTGTTTTTT.

This sequence joins TRBV28 and TRBJ1-6; 9 bases match TRBD1. The CDR3 length is 17 residues. Germline V gene sequence: CDR1 MDHEN, CDR2 SYDVKM. Losses at the gene ends were 4 bases for V and 0 bases for J; bases not matched to a gene: 4. The CDR3, as DNA: TGTGCCAGCAGTTGGGGGACAGGGAACTCCTATAATTCACCCCTCCACTTT. Protein: CASSWGTGNSYNSPLHF.

The V gene is TRBV6-5, the J gene TRBJ2-7; no definite D call. Germline CDR1 is MNHEY and CDR2 is SVGAGI. CDR3 length: 11 residues. V was trimmed by 7 bases and J by 2 bases, leaving 6 bases between them. CDR3 protein: CASTDTYEQYF. DNA of the CDR3: TGTGCCAGCACCGACACCTACGAGCAGTACTTC.

V usage is TRBV6-5 and J usage is TRBJ2-7; D unresolved. Germline lookup yields CDR1 MNHEY and CDR2 SVGAGI. Trimming left V 8 bases short and J 0 bases short, with 11 bases between. The CDR3 consists of 13 residues. The DNA of the CDR3 is TGTGCCAGCGGGCAAGCAGGCTCCTACGAGCAGTACTTC. Translated: CASGQAGSYEQYF.

The chain combines TRBV5-1 with TRBJ2-1; 11 bases align to TRBD2. CDR3 length: 19 residues. Germline CDR1 reads SGHRS; CDR2 reads YFSETQ. The trim removed 0 bases at V and 0 bases at J, leaving 8 bases unmatched. The CDR3 loop reads CASSLVLAGGLSSYNEQFF. CDR3 DNA: TGCGCCAGCAGCTTGGTGCTAGCGGGGGGCCTCAGCTCCTACAATGAGCAGTTCTTC.

This chain joins TRBV7-9 and TRBJ1-2, with a tentative D call TRBD1 (6 bases). This CDR3 contains 14 residues. The V end lost 2 bases, the J end lost 7 bases, and 14 bases lay between the germline ends. Germline CDR1 SEHNR, CDR2 FQNEAQ (reference sequence). For the CDR3, the DNA is TGTGCCAGCAGCTTAACAGGGCCCTTCTCTGGCTACACCTTC. Translated, it gives CASSLTGPFSGYTF.

The chain is built from TRBV5-5 and TRBJ1-3; D not certain. The V and J ends lost 3 bases and 0 bases respectively, with 13 bases between them. Germline V gene lookup returns CDR1 SGHKS and CDR2 YYEKEE (reference sequence). The CDR3 consists of 16 residues. As DNA, the CDR3 is TGTGCCAGCAGCTCCCCTTCTGGCCTCTCTGGAAACACCATATATTTT. Translating gives CASSSPSGLSGNTIYF.

The chain couples TRBV12-3 or TRBV12-4 to TRBJ1-1; 7 positions agree with TRBD1. This CDR3 spans 13 amino acids. J gave up 8 bases and V 5 bases, and 8 bases lay outside the gene matches. CDR3 bases: TGTGCCAGCAGTCCCGGGACAGCTAGAGAAGCTTTCTTT. Translation: CASSPGTAREAFF.

The chain is built from TRBV5-4 and TRBJ1-2; D unclear. Germline assignment: CDR1 SGHNT and CDR2 YYREEE (reference sequence). This CDR3 has 13 residues. V lost 4 bases and J 8 bases, leaving 15 bases between the germline ends. Here the CDR3 DNA reads TGTGCCAGCAGCATACCCGGGCCGGGAGGCTACACCTTC. As protein: CASSIPGPGGYTF.